Presented here are 7 T cell receptor beta chains from one specimen sequenced in a study of blood T cells in healthy people across ages. Then a second PCR, running roughly 7 to 11 cycles, was carried out with a sample-barcoded 5' primer and a J-beta primer mix. MiXCR was run by TCRdb on the 5' RACE reads, yielding one entry per CDR3 protein. The sample comprises 540,000 or so distinct CDR3 sequences, roughly a quarter of which are singletons, and 18% rests with the top ten. Source material: blood. These receptors originate from a woman aged 65 to 85 in good health.

V is TRBV20-1 and J is TRBJ2-5; D perhaps matches TRBD2 (5 bases). The CDR3 length is 13 residues. V gave up 5 bases and J gave up 6 bases, with 16 bases separating them. Germline CDR1 and CDR2: DFQATT and SNEGSKA (reference sequence). The CDR3: CSARQLDPQTQYF. In DNA, the CDR3 is TGCAGTGCTCGCCAACTAGACCCGCAGACCCAGTACTTC.

Here the CDR3 DNA reads TGCGCCAGCAGCCAAGATCACGGGTTTGGGGAGACCCAGTACTTC. Protein product: CASSQDHGFGETQYF. The chain has TRBV4-3 and TRBJ2-5, with unresolved D. V gave up 0 bases and J gave up 5 bases, with 13 bases separating them. Germline V gives CDR1 LGHNA, CDR2 YSLEER. The CDR3 runs to 15 residues.

The chain employs TRBV29-1 and TRBJ2-3, with 12 positions matching TRBD2. CDR3 length: 15 amino acids. From germline, CDR1 is SQVTM and CDR2 ANQGSEA. Trimming took 6 bases from V and 1 from J; bases not matched to a gene: 5. CDR3 sequence reads: CSVDGTSGRTDTQYF. The CDR3 coding sequence is TGCAGCGTAGATGGGACTAGCGGGCGCACAGATACGCAGTATTTT.

This chain connects TRBV20-1 to TRBJ2-5, with D possibly called TRBD1 or TRBD2 (5 bases each). Trimming took off 6 bases at V and 2 bases at J, with 16 bases between the two ends. The CDR3 covers 14 residues. The V gene's germline CDR1 is DFQATT and CDR2 SNEGSKA (reference sequence). The DNA for the CDR3 is TGCAGTGCCCCCTCGGCAGGGAGACAAGAGACCCAGTACTTC. Protein sequence: CSAPSAGRQETQYF.

This clonotype has a handful of counts. The chain has TRBV12-3 or TRBV12-4 and TRBJ2-5; weak D call: TRBD2 (6 bases). The end of the DNA fits TRBJ2-1 better, so the J call may be wrong. This CDR3 region has 15 residues. CDR3: CASSLTGGTYNEQFF. In DNA, the CDR3 is TGTGCCAGCAGTTTAACCGGGGGAACCTACAATGAGCAGTTCTTC.

V and J are TRBV6-5 and TRBJ1-6; no firm D call. The CDR3 covers 14 residues. The germline V gene encodes CDR1 MNHEY and CDR2 SVGAGI. The ends were cut back, 7 bases at V and 7 bases at J, with 14 bases in the middle. In DNA form, the CDR3 reads TGTGCCAGCAAGGGCGAGGTAACCAATTCACCCCTCCACTTT. Residues: CASKGEVTNSPLHF.

Ten or more counts support this clonotype. The CDR3 here is CASSLRSSGGPGKETQYF. For the CDR3, the DNA is TGTGCCAGCAGCTTGCGATCTAGCGGGGGCCCGGGGAAAGAGACCCAGTACTTC. The V call is TRBV7-2, the J call TRBJ2-5; TRBD2 matches at 10 bases. The CDR3 covers 18 residues. J gave up 3 bases and V 3 bases, and 13 bases lay outside the gene matches. CDR1 and CDR2 from the germline V gene are SGHTA and FQGNSA.